The 24 T cell receptor beta chains presented below share a single source sample, sequenced in a study of blood T cell repertoires in COVID-19. Produced via immunoSEQ multiplex PCR; TCRdb's table is partial and in-frame only. Here the sample spans under 300,000 clones, 88% being singletons. Sequenced: PBMCs or T cells enriched from blood (not recorded which). All receptors come from a woman aged 35 to 49 who had been exposed to COVID-19.

The count of this clone is one. The chain combines TRBV5-4 with TRBJ1-2; 8 bases line up with TRBD1. CDR1 is SGHNT and CDR2 is YYREEE in the germline V gene (reference sequence). J was trimmed by 0 bases and V by 2 bases; bases with no gene match: 6. The length of the CDR3 is 16 residues. The CDR3 is CASSFPGQDPNYGYTF. The DNA for the CDR3 is TGTGCCAGCAGCTTTCCGGGACAGGACCCTAACTATGGCTACACCTTC.

The J gene is TRBJ1-2, the V gene TRBV7-6; the match to TRBD1 covers 7 bases. CDR3 length equals 14 residues. Germline CDR1 and CDR2: SGHVS and FNYEAQ. J gave up 6 bases and V 2 bases, and 6 bases lay outside the gene matches. CDR3 loop: CASSLTKGAHGYTF. DNA of the CDR3: TGTGCCAGCAGCTTAACGAAGGGGGCTCATGGCTACACCTTC.

V is TRBV5-8 and J is TRBJ2-7, with a weak D call TRBD2 (5 bases). CDR1 is SGHTS and CDR2 is YDEGEE in the germline V gene. The CDR3 sequence is 14 residues long. V shed 3 bases and J shed 7 bases, with 17 bases lying between them. The CDR3 reads CASSWRLLSAEQYF. DNA for the CDR3: TGTGCCAGCAGCTGGAGGCTGTTAAGTGCGGAGCAGTACTTC. The whole variable domain, filled in from reference TRBV5-8 and TRBJ2-7, reads EAGVTQSPTHLIKTRGQQATLRCSPISGHTSVYWYQQALGLGLQFLLWYDEGEERNRGNFPPRFSGRQFPNYSSELNVNALELEDSALYLCASSWRLLSAEQYFGPGTRLTVT.

The chain has TRBV9 and TRBJ1-2; D is perhaps TRBD1 (5 bases). CDR3 length equals 14 residues. Germline V lookup: CDR1 SGDLS, CDR2 YYNGEE. Trimming stripped 4 bases from V and 7 bases from J, with 17 bases between. The CDR3 region is CASSPRAGGVGYTF. Here the CDR3 DNA reads TGTGCCAGCAGCCCCCGCGCCGGGGGGGTTGGCTACACCTTC.

The chain couples TRBV27 to TRBJ2-1; D is unresolved. Trimming removed 6 bases from V and 0 bases from J, with 6 bases in between. The length of the CDR3 is 13 residues. Germline V gene sequence: CDR1 MNHEY, CDR2 SMNVEV (reference sequence). The CDR3, as DNA: TGTGCCAGCAGGAGTAGCTCCTACAATGAGCAGTTCTTC. Translating it yields CASRSSSYNEQFF.

The gene calls are TRBV7-9 and TRBJ1-1; D might be TRBD1 (6 bases). CDR1 SEHNR and CDR2 FQNEAQ come from the germline V gene (reference sequence). Between the trimmed V and J ends, which lost 1 base and 1 base, there was a span of 10 bases. CDR3 length: 15 amino acids. The CDR3 loop is CASSLGRRGNTEAFF. The CDR3 DNA reads TGTGCCAGCAGCTTAGGTCGCAGGGGGAACACTGAAGCTTTCTTT.

The genes are TRBV7-3 and TRBJ2-1; 8 nucleotides line up with TRBD2. The CDR3 runs to 13 residues. Germline assignment: CDR1 SGHTA and CDR2 FQGTGA. J was trimmed by 6 bases and V by 3 bases; bases with no gene match: 1. The CDR3 loop reads CASSFGGVNEQFF. As DNA, the CDR3 is TGTGCCAGCAGCTTCGGGGGGGTCAATGAGCAGTTCTTC. Full variable domain (rest looked up from reference TRBV7-3 and TRBJ2-1): GAGVSQTPSNKVTEKGKYVELRCDPISGHTALYWYRQSLGQGPEFLIYFQGTGAADDSGLPNDRFFAVRPEGSVSTLKIQRTERGDSAVYLCASSFGGVNEQFFGPGTRLTVL.

The chain links TRBV24-1 to TRBJ2-1; 11 bases map to TRBD2. This CDR3 is built from 18 residues. Germline CDR1 reads KGHDR; CDR2 reads SFDVKD. The J segment lost 8 bases and the V segment lost 3 bases, leaving 14 bases of the junction unmatched. The CDR3 DNA sequence: TGTGCCACCAGTGATCTAGCGGGAGGCCTTGGGATAAGGGATGAGCAGTTCTTC. The encoded protein is CATSDLAGGLGIRDEQFF.

The chain links TRBV10-3 to TRBJ1-6; D is unclear. CDR1 and CDR2 from the germline V gene are ENHRY and SYGVKD. Trimming took off 2 bases at V and 5 bases at J, with 4 bases between the two ends. This CDR3 has 13 residues. The CDR3 is CAISEDNNSPLHF. CDR3 sequence (DNA): TGTGCCATCAGTGAGGACAATAATTCACCCCTCCACTTT.

V gene TRBV4-3 combines with J gene TRBJ1-2; D is possibly TRBD1 (5 bases). This CDR3 contains 13 residues. Germline V gene lookup returns CDR1 LGHNA and CDR2 YSLEER. V lost 0 bases and J lost 5, with 7 bases in between. CDR3 bases: TGCGCCAGCAGCCAAGAAACAGGATATGGCTACACCTTC. It translates to CASSQETGYGYTF.

The chain links TRBV9 to TRBJ1-1, with D maybe TRBD1 (6 bases). In germline, CDR1 is SGDLS, CDR2 YYNGEE. CDR3 size: 14 residues. Trimming removed 0 bases from V and 5 bases from J, with 11 bases in between. The CDR3 DNA follows: TGTGCCAGCAGCGTAGGCGGGGGCGGTACTGAAGCTTTCTTT. This sequence encodes CASSVGGGGTEAFF.

V usage is TRBV28 and J usage is TRBJ1-3; weak D call: TRBD1 (5 bases). This CDR3 has 18 residues. Germline V CDR1 and CDR2: MDHEN, SYDVKM. V shed 5 bases and J shed 0 bases, with 20 bases lying between them. CDR3 protein: CASSEGGAGLTSGNTIYF. DNA for the CDR3: TGTGCCAGCAGTGAGGGTGGGGCGGGACTGACCTCTGGAAACACCATATATTTT.

The J gene is TRBJ2-5, the V gene TRBV5-4, with D maybe TRBD2 (6 bases). Germline V gives CDR1 SGHNT, CDR2 YYREEE (reference sequence). Trimming stripped 5 bases from V and 3 bases from J, with 11 bases between. This CDR3 is 13 amino acids long. Here the CDR3 reads CASSYGGKETQYF. The CDR3 region has the DNA TGTGCCAGCAGTTACGGGGGTAAAGAGACCCAGTACTTC.

The V and J genes are TRBV6-5 and TRBJ2-7, with D perhaps TRBD1 (6 bases). Germline values: CDR1 MNHEY, CDR2 SVGAGI. The CDR3 consists of 15 residues. Trimming cost V 8 bases and J 1 base, with 18 bases left between them. In nucleotides, the CDR3 is TGTGCCAGCCGAGCCTACAGGGCCCCTTCCTACGAGCAGTACTTC. The encoded protein is CASRAYRAPSYEQYF.

The chain has TRBV5-8 and TRBJ1-3, with D perhaps TRBD1 (5 bases). CDR3 length equals 14 residues. The V gene's germline CDR1 is SGHTS and CDR2 YDEGEE. V was trimmed by 4 bases and J by 1 base, leaving 9 bases between them. The CDR3 is CASSAGGSGNTIYF. CDR3 DNA sequence: TGTGCCAGCAGCGCCGGGGGGTCTGGAAACACCATATATTTT. Using reference TRBV5-8 and TRBJ1-3 for the parts outside the CDR3, the full variable domain is EAGVTQSPTHLIKTRGQQATLRCSPISGHTSVYWYQQALGLGLQFLLWYDEGEERNRGNFPPRFSGRQFPNYSSELNVNALELEDSALYLCASSAGGSGNTIYFGEGSWLTVV.

V usage is TRBV21-1 and J usage is TRBJ2-3; the tabulated D call, TRBD1, remains unverified against the DNA. TRBV21-1 is deemed a pseudogene. The CDR3 runs to 15 residues. CDR3 nucleotides: TGTGCCAGCAGCAAAAAGGGCAGGGAAGAAGATACGCAGTATTTT. Encoded protein: CASSKKGREEDTQYF.

The J gene is TRBJ1-2, the V gene TRBV28; no reliable D call. Between the trimmed V and J ends, which lost 7 bases and 8 bases, there was a span of 17 bases. CDR3 length: 13 residues. Per the germline V gene, CDR1 is MDHEN and CDR2 is SYDVKM. CDR3 sequence: CASTPAGEEGYTF. DNA of the CDR3: TGTGCCAGCACCCCAGCCGGGGAGGAGGGCTACACCTTC.

The chain is built from TRBV7-8 and TRBJ1-1; D is uncertain. In germline, CDR1 is SGHVS, CDR2 FQNEAQ. The CDR3 spans 14 residues. Trimming took 5 bases from V and 2 from J, leaving 12 bases between them. CDR3 DNA: TGTGCCAGCAGCATCCGGGAGCAAAACACTGAAGCTTTCTTT. Its protein is CASSIREQNTEAFF.

V usage is TRBV6-2 or TRBV6-3 and J usage is TRBJ2-7; 7 nucleotides match TRBD1. There are 15 residues in the CDR3. V dropped 5 bases and J dropped 3; count of bases not matched to a gene: 10. Germline CDR1 reads MNHEY; CDR2 reads SVGEGT. The CDR3 nucleotides are TGTGCCAGCAGTCCAGACAGGGCGACCGACTACGAGCAGTACTTC. Its protein is CASSPDRATDYEQYF.

The chain employs TRBV4-1 and TRBJ2-5, with 8 bases that match TRBD2. Germline V CDR1 and CDR2: MGHRA, YSYEKL. With V trimmed by 4 bases and J by 5 bases, 9 bases remained unmatched. CDR3 length equals 15 residues. This chain's CDR3 is CASSRGTSGTETQYF. For the CDR3, the DNA is TGCGCCAGCAGCCGAGGGACTAGTGGGACGGAGACCCAGTACTTC.

V gene TRBV28 combines with J gene TRBJ2-1; 11 bases fit TRBD2. Germline loops: CDR1 MDHEN, CDR2 SYDVKM. The CDR3 is 14 amino acids. The V gene end was trimmed by 8 bases and the J gene end by 7 bases; junction bases not matched to a gene: 7. The CDR3 coding sequence is TGTGCCAGCGCCGGGACTAGCGGCTATAATGAGCAGTTCTTC. Its translation: CASAGTSGYNEQFF.

This clone is a singleton in its sample. The chain is built from TRBV7-2 and TRBJ2-4; 16 positions match TRBD2. The germline V gene encodes CDR1 SGHTA and CDR2 FQGNSA. The trim removed 4 bases at V and 6 bases at J, leaving 6 bases unmatched. This CDR3 has 17 residues. The CDR3 bases are TGTGCCAGCAGCTGGGGACTAGCGGGGGGGCCCGGAAACATTCAGTACTTC. Its translation: CASSWGLAGGPGNIQYF.

V is TRBV11-2 and J is TRBJ2-7, with 8 bases matching TRBD1. CDR1 is SGHAT, CDR2 FQNNGV, per germline. The trim removed 4 bases at V and 9 bases at J, leaving 8 bases unmatched. This CDR3 comprises 13 residues. The CDR3 loop is CASSSWTGNGQYF. As DNA, the CDR3 is TGTGCCAGCAGCTCGTGGACAGGGAACGGGCAGTACTTC.

The chain recombines TRBV12-3 or TRBV12-4 with TRBJ2-7; the D gene is possibly TRBD2 (6 bases). Trimming left V 9 bases short and J 3 bases short, with 9 bases between. The CDR3 totals 11 residues. The CDR3: CASGGHYEQYF. CDR3 DNA sequence: TGTGCCAGTGGAGGGCACTACGAGCAGTACTTC.